This note documents a single TCR beta chain sequence. What this receptor recognizes is not known. Base qualities are not provided; no much larger clone lies one nucleotide away. The germline V gene specifies SGHTA as CDR1 and FQGNSA as CDR2. The germline ends are 13 bases apart after V is trimmed by 3 bases and J by 5 bases. The CDR3 starts with the cysteine, ends with the phenylalanine, and has 14 residues. The entry retains the CDR3 DNA only, 42 bases that are in frame from base 1. The data were taken from a study of post-analysis software for immune sequencing data (dated by TCRdb to between 2015 and 2016). About the full investigation: Relapsing-remitting, secondary progressive and progressive-relapsing multiple sclerosis were recorded as disease courses, and subtype annotation was lacking for some patients. A subset of samples was prepared in parallel using single-end sample barcoding, then pooled and co-amplified after Illumina adapter ligation. Patient repertoires were compared against 11 to 12 previously published healthy control repertoires from donors aged roughly 6 to 26 years.

Study-level results and caveats: When samples were clustered directly using the F measure, samples prepared in the same batch co-clustered strongly, which prompted a batch-effect correction. Significantly lower normalized Chao1 diversity was found in multiple sclerosis patients than in controls, suggesting substantial peripheral T-cell clonal expansion. The multiple sclerosis patient group was slightly younger than the control group. Significantly higher frequencies in patients than in controls were found for about five TRBV segments, including TRBV5-6, TRBV5-1 and TRBV20-1.

TCR beta repertoires were profiled from peripheral blood of 10 to 15 young patients with multiple sclerosis to demonstrate the VDJtools post-analysis software. The multiple sclerosis patients were children and adolescents ranging in age from about 6 to 17 years. To prepare the library, PCR was applied. TCRdb lists the instrument as Illumina HiSeq 2500. To reduce PCR and sequencing biases, unique molecular identifiers were built into the TCR beta cDNA libraries. Roughly 0.5 million cDNA molecules were obtained per 1 to 10 million input T cells, so each molecule approximated one T cell. The patient libraries were prepared and sequenced with the same protocol used for the earlier healthy control dataset. Within a given batch, samples were prepared together, multiplexed and sequenced on the same HiSeq lane. Under the source paper's analysis protocol: Raw barcoded reads were processed with MIGEC, discarding single-read molecular identifier groups before consensus assembly and CDR3 extraction. VDJtools was used for post-analysis of the clonotype tables, and diversity was normalized by down-sampling every dataset to the size of the smallest sample. In repertoire overlap clustering, CDR3 amino acid sequences, but not nucleotide sequences, were matched to correct batch-related cross-sample contamination. TCRdb took the public reads, trimmed them with fastp at Q25, ran MiXCR for clone calling and kept in-frame beta chains. Rows are combined by CDR3 protein, so each entry shows the most common genes and DNA. These V and J calls are TCRdb output, not the study's own analysis. Across this sample there are around 700,000 distinct CDR3 sequences, with approximately 59% seen only once. About 10% of the sample comes from the top ten.

The V gene is TRBV7-2 and the J gene is TRBJ2-5, with TRBD2 as a weak D call on 5 bases. The sample taken for sequencing was blood. The TCR originated in a girl aged 2-10 years with multiple sclerosis. In nucleotides, the sequence is TGTGCCAGCAGCTTCCCGTCGGGGTTGGAGACCCAGTACTTC. This gives the protein CASSFPSGLETQYF.